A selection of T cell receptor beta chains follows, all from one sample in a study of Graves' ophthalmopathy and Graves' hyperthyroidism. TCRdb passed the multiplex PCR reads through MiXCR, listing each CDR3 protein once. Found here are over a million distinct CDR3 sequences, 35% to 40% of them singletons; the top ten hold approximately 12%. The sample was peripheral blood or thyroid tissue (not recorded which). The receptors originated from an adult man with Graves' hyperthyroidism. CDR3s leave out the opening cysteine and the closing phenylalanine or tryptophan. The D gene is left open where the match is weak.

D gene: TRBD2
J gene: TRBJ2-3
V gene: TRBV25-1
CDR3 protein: ASSEPGLAVHTDTQY

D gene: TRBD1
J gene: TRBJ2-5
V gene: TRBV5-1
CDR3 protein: ASSRDRGRTQY

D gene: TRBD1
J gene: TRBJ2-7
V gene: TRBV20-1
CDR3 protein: SARDYSRGTGVYEQY

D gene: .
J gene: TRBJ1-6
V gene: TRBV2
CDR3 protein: AGNSGTHNSPLH

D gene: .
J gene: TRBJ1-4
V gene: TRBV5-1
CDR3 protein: ASSITGEKLF

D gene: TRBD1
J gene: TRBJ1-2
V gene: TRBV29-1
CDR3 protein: SVLDQGGDTANYGYT

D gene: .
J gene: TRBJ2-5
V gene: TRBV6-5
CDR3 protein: ASSRYRETQY

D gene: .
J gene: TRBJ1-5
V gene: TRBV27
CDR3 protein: ASSLEGKRNQPQH

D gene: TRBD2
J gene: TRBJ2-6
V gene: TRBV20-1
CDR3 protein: SAPRGGTSGGANVLT

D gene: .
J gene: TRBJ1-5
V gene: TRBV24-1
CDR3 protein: ATPILFGNQPQH

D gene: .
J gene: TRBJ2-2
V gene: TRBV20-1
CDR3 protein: SARSGLNTGELF

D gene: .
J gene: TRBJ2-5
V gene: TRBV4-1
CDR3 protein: ASSQGVGRQETQY

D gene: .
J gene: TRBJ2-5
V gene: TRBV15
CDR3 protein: ATSRDRGMEETQY

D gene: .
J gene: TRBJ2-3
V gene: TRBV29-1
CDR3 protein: SVALLGTDTQY

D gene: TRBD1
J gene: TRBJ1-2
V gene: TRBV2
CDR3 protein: ASSEGTGAVGYT

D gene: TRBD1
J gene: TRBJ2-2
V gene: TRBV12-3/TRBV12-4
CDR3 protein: ASTRDRGRSGELF

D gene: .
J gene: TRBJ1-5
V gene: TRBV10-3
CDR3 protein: AISGVVQETQH

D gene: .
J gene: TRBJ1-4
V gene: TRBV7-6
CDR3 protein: ASSLAPADNEKPF

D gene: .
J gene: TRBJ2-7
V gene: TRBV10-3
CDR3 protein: ASGRRPSSYEQY

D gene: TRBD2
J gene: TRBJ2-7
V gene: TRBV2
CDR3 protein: ASSVFFGGRSLGKSYEQY

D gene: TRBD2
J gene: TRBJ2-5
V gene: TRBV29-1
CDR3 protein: ASSPTSGSVTQY

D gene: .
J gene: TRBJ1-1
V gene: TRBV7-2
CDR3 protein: ASSSQPNTEAF

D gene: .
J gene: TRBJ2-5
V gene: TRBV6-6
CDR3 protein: ASSYPRVIKTQY

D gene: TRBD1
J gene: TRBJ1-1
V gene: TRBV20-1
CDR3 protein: SAGGTGPRVGGAF

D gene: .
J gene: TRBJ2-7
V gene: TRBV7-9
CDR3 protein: ASSSSQGATYEQY

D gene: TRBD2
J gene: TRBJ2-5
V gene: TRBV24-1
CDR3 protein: ATSDFGLAGARETQY

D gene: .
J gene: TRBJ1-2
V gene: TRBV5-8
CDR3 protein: ASSRGWGDNYGYT

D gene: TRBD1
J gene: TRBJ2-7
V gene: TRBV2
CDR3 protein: ASSEAPGQGGEQY

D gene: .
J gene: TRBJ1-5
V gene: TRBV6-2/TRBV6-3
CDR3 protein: ASSYLGGAVGSNQPQH

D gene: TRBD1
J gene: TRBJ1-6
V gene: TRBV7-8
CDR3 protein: ASSLRTGELNSPLH

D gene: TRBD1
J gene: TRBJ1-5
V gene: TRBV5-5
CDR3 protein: ASSRRTGRSNQPQH

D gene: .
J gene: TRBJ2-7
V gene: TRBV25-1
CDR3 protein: ACGQNYEQY

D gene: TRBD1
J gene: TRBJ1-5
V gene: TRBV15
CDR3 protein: ATSSPQGDNQPQH

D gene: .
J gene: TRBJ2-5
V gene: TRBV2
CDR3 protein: ASSIRQMQETQY

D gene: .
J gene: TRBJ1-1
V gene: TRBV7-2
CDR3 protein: ASSLWSGMNTEAF

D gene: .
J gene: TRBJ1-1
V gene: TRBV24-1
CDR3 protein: ATSGAPPNTEAF